These 5 T cell receptor beta chains came from one sample sequenced in a study of graft-versus-host responses after intestinal transplantation (dated by TCRdb to the early 2020s). Library generation was performed with the immunoSEQ multiplex PCR assay. TCRdb provides this immuneACCESS table in a form limited to in-frame rearrangements. Some clones are lacking; in checked studies, under half of them reflect an unresolved V gene, and why the rest are absent is not known. Within this sample are about 94,000 clones, with around 90% of them counted one time only. Jointly, the top ten make up approximately 0.5% of the sample. These receptors are not linked to any known antigen. In light of the paper, this sample's time point label describes: cells obtained before transplantation from donor or recipient. The input for sequencing was unstimulated CD8+ T cells sorted from spleen or lymph node cells, taken before intestinal transplant. The receptors derive from a human donor who received an intestinal transplant.

V gene TRBV11-2 combines with J gene TRBJ2-7; 8 bases agree with TRBD2. V dropped 1 base and J dropped 5; count of bases not matched to a gene: 7. The germline V gene has CDR1 SGHAT and CDR2 FQNNGV. The CDR3 has 15 amino acids. The DNA for the CDR3 is TGTGCCAGCAGCTTAGCGAGCGGGAGACGCGACGAGCAGTACTTC. Translation gives CASSLASGRRDEQYF.

V gene TRBV30 combines with J gene TRBJ2-1, with TRBD1 matching 8 bases. The CDR3 is 12 residues long. Trimming at V came to 1 base and at J to 12 bases, leaving 5 bases not matched to a gene. From germline, CDR1 is GTSNPN and CDR2 SVGIG (reference sequence). The CDR3 coding sequence is TGTGCCTGGAGTGAGACAGGGGATGGGCAGTTCTTC. The encoded protein is CAWSETGDGQFF. Based on the CDR3 plus reference TRBV30 and TRBJ2-1, the full variable domain is SQTIHQWPATLVQPVGSPLSLECTVEGTSNPNLYWYRQAAGRGLQLLFYSVGIGQISSEVPQNLSASRPQDRQFILSSKKLLLSDSGFYLCAWSETGDGQFFGPGTRLTVL.

The rearrangement uses TRBV29-1 and TRBJ2-7; 7 bases are a match to TRBD1. V trimming: 6 bases; J trimming: 3 bases; junction bases outside the gene matches: 8. From germline, CDR1 is SQVTM and CDR2 ANQGSEA. CDR3 length equals 13 residues. The CDR3 DNA reads TGCAGCGTGGCACAGGGGAGCGTCTACGAGCAGTACTTC. This gives the protein CSVAQGSVYEQYF.

This sequence joins TRBV7-9 and TRBJ2-3; D is unclear. The CDR3 totals 15 residues. Germline V gives CDR1 SEHNR, CDR2 FQNEAQ (reference sequence). V lost 8 bases and J lost 2, with 17 bases in between. The CDR3 sequence: CASGEPEDPTDTQYF. The CDR3 DNA reads as TGTGCCAGCGGAGAACCTGAGGATCCCACAGATACGCAGTATTTT.

The rearrangement uses TRBV12-5 and TRBJ2-3, with 11 bases fitting TRBD2. With V trimmed by 6 bases and J by 6 bases, 11 bases remained unmatched. The CDR3 totals 16 residues. Germline loops: CDR1 LGHNT, CDR2 FRNRAP. The CDR3 region is CASGEGTSGLGDTQYF. In DNA, the CDR3 is TGTGCTAGTGGAGAAGGGACTAGCGGCCTAGGGGATACGCAGTATTTT.